Included here is one T cell receptor beta chain sequence, with context. The data originate from a study of Tregs in tolerant kidney transplant recipients. Mixed chimerism was transient after nonmyeloablative marrow transplants from related graft donors. Looked up from germline, CDR1 is SGHRS and CDR2 is YFSETQ. The CDR3 has 15 residues. V lost 0 bases to trimming and J lost 10 bases; unmatched junction nucleotides: 9. Sequencing used immunoSEQ multiplex PCR; TCRdb keeps in-frame clones, though not all of them. The sample yields 74,000 or so clones, 90% to 95% seen once. The sample in question was CD4+ T cells from blood (PBMCs), obtained 24 months after the transplant. This clonotype originated in a human patient who received a combined kidney and bone marrow transplant. Among the T cells, some may be from the graft donor. The J gene is TRBJ1-4, the V gene TRBV5-1; TRBD1 matches at 7 bases. CDR3 in amino acids: CASSLVNTGDGKLFF. CDR3 coding DNA: TGCGCCAGCAGCTTGGTTAACACAGGGGATGGAAAACTGTTTTTT.